This TCR beta chain comes out of a study of control samples from healthy donors and cancer patients. Data came from immunoSEQ multiplex PCR; TCRdb stores just in-frame clones and leaves some out. Of some 78,000 clones in the sample, roughly nine tenths were seen once. The germline V gene has CDR1 MDHEN and CDR2 SYDVKM. The CDR3 runs 14 residues. V trimming: 3 bases; J trimming: 9 bases; junction bases outside the gene matches: 4. The V and J genes are TRBV28 and TRBJ1-6; the match to TRBD1 covers 8 bases. The sample comprised blood. The TCR originated in an older woman in good health. CDR3 region: CASSLDQGASPLHF. In DNA form, the CDR3 reads TGTGCCAGCAGTTTGGACCAGGGGGCTTCACCCCTCCACTTT.